The clone carrying this T cell receptor beta chain has only a few counts. What it binds is unknown. Individual cDNA molecules were tagged with unique molecular identifiers, the study reported. TCRdb re-called the 5' RACE reads through MiXCR, storing one row per CDR3 protein. The data show tens of thousands of distinct CDR3 sequences, roughly 5.7% seen once. The sample belongs to a study of early T cells in non-severe SARS-CoV-2 infection. Study-level background: RNA in bulk from unsorted whole blood was sequenced, and chains were unpaired.

The length of the CDR3 is 16 residues. V lost 0 bases and J lost 7, with 15 bases in between. Germline values: CDR1 MNHNS, CDR2 SASEGT. Study-wide findings and caveats: VDJdb-based matching was biased toward anti-spike CD8 responses and missed private and CD4 specificities.

The receptor's source is an adult who was a healthcare worker with PCR-confirmed SARS-CoV-2 infection or an uninfected control (not recorded which). This chain links TRBV6-1 with TRBJ2-2, with D possibly TRBD1 on 5 matching bases. Material: whole blood. In DNA, the CDR3 is TGTGCCAGCAGTGAAGCGGCCGGGCAGGGAAGCGGGGAGCTGTTTTTT. It encodes CASSEAAGQGSGELFF.